Reported below is one T cell receptor beta chain. Patients from Seattle were sampled longitudinally, starting during active infection. The data were obtained in a study of blood T cell repertoires in COVID-19. Overall study: Samples of COVID-19 (acute and convalescent) were obtained from the United States, Italy and Spain. From T cells, B-cell-depleted T cells, or PBMCs came the material, which was cDNA or gDNA.

Trimming stripped 6 bases from V and 9 bases from J, with 12 bases between. Germline lookup yields CDR1 MDHEN and CDR2 SYDVKM. There are 13 residues in the CDR3. In the authors' methods: Reference gene primer amplification gave nucleated cell count estimates. The method was immunoSEQ multiplex PCR; TCRdb's version includes in-frame clones alone and lacks a portion of them. V, J and clone size are those of that table, while D and trimming were read from the DNA. The sample lists about 410,000 clones; about 88% were seen once. Sequences were obtained from peripheral blood. This chain connects TRBV28 to TRBJ1-6, with D tentatively TRBD1 (6 bases). This receptor was identified in a woman aged 40-49 years with COVID-19, enrolled during active disease. The CDR3: CASSPGVGSPLHF. DNA of the CDR3: TGTGCCAGCAGCCCAGGGGTCGGTTCACCCCTCCACTTT. Together with reference TRBV28 and TRBJ1-6, the CDR3 gives the full variable domain: DVKVTQSSRYLVKRTGEKVFLECVQDMDHENMFWYRQDPGLGLRLIYFSYDVKMKEKGDIPEGYSVSREKKERFSLILESASTNQTSMYLCASSPGVGSPLHFGNGTRLTVT.